This is a list of T cell receptor beta chains from one sample in a study of T cell responses to AZD1222 COVID-19 vaccine. Method: immunoSEQ multiplex PCR; TCRdb's copy keeps in-frame clones and lacks some. The data hold about 75,000 clones, with roughly 91% observed a single time. Sequencing used peripheral blood, obtained 28 days after the second AZD1222 dose. These receptors were taken from an adult who received the AZD1222 COVID-19 vaccine. Both conserved end residues are part of each CDR3. D genes are given only for firm matches. A row's size may be missing; if present it is once, few, many or a size class.

length: 14; J: TRBJ1-6; size: NA; D: TRBD1; V: TRBV18; CDR3: CASSGTGDNSPLHF; DNA: TGTGCCAGCTCTGGGACAGGGGATAATTCACCCCTCCACTTT
length: 13; J: TRBJ2-7; size: NA; D: TRBD1; V: TRBV12-3/TRBV12-4; CDR3: CASRKTGGYEQYF; DNA: TGTGCCAGCAGGAAAACAGGGGGATACGAGCAGTACTTC
length: 14; J: TRBJ1-2; size: NA; D: TRBD1; V: TRBV19; CDR3: CASILGQGAGGYTF; DNA: TGTGCCAGTATTCTTGGACAGGGGGCAGGAGGCTACACCTTC
length: 15; J: TRBJ1-5; size: NA; D: NA; V: TRBV7-2; CDR3: CASSLLPVGNQPQHF; DNA: TGTGCCAGCAGCTTACTGCCCGTAGGAAATCAGCCCCAGCATTTT
length: 13; J: TRBJ1-5; size: NA; D: NA; V: TRBV19; CDR3: CASSWVSDQPQHF; DNA: TGTGCCAGCTCGTGGGTCTCGGATCAGCCCCAGCATTTT
length: 13; J: TRBJ1-3; size: NA; D: NA; V: TRBV2; CDR3: CARLQVSGNTIYF; DNA: TGTGCCAGGTTACAGGTCTCTGGAAACACCATATATTTT
length: 14; J: TRBJ1-2; size: NA; D: NA; V: TRBV2; CDR3: CASSEWGANYGYTF; DNA: TGTGCCAGCAGTGAATGGGGGGCCAACTATGGCTACACCTTC
length: 16; J: TRBJ2-5; size: once; D: TRBD2; V: TRBV18; CDR3: CASSPRTSGTQETQYF; DNA: TGTGCCAGCTCACCAAGGACTAGCGGGACTCAAGAGACCCAGTACTTC
length: 13; J: TRBJ2-5; size: NA; D: NA; V: TRBV7-2; CDR3: CASSLETGETQYF; DNA: TGTGCCAGCAGCTTAGAAACGGGGGAGACCCAGTACTTC
length: 14; J: TRBJ1-2; size: NA; D: NA; V: TRBV6-1; CDR3: CASSAATSTSGYTF; DNA: TGTGCCAGCAGTGCAGCGACGTCGACGAGTGGCTACACCTTC